A single sample is the source of the 21 T cell receptor beta chains below, sequenced in a study of blood T cell repertoires in COVID-19. Method: immunoSEQ multiplex PCR; TCRdb's copy keeps in-frame clones and lacks some. The data contain over 250,000 clones, approximately 91% of them singletons. Sequencing was done on a sample of peripheral blood. Receptors were obtained from a woman aged 55-70 years with acute or convalescent COVID-19.

This clone came up once. The chain carries TRBV7-2 and TRBJ2-3, with 9 bases aligning to TRBD1. V was clipped by 5 bases and J by 6 bases; unmatched bases: 6. The CDR3 totals 14 residues. CDR1 is SGHTA, CDR2 FQGNSA, per germline. The chain's CDR3 is CASSLRTGVDTQYF. The CDR3 nucleotides read TGTGCCAGCAGCCTACGGACAGGGGTGGATACGCAGTATTTT. Using reference TRBV7-2 and TRBJ2-3 for the parts outside the CDR3, the full variable domain is GAGVSQSPSNKVTEKGKDVELRCDPISGHTALYWYRQSLGQGLEFLIYFQGNSAPDKSGLPSDRFSAERTGGSVSTLTIQRTQQEDSAVYLCASSLRTGVDTQYFGPGTRLTVL.

This clone turned up a few times. The rearrangement joins TRBV7-3 to TRBJ1-1, with D uncertain. The CDR3 covers 14 residues. The V gene's germline CDR1 is SGHTA and CDR2 FQGTGA. Trimming left V 4 bases short and J 0 bases short, with 9 bases between. This CDR3 reads CASSSNSLNTEAFF. DNA for the CDR3: TGTGCCAGCAGCTCAAACAGCTTGAACACTGAAGCTTTCTTT.

This clone was seen only a few times. The chain links TRBV7-2 to TRBJ1-6, with no clear D. The germline V gene encodes CDR1 SGHTA and CDR2 FQGNSA. The CDR3 contains 14 residues. V dropped 1 base and J dropped 6 bases, with 7 bases sitting between them. CDR3 bases: TGTGCCAGCAGCTTAGGGCAGGTTAATTCACCCCTCCACTTT. Translated: CASSLGQVNSPLHF. Full variable domain (rest looked up from reference TRBV7-2 and TRBJ1-6): GAGVSQSPSNKVTEKGKDVELRCDPISGHTALYWYRQSLGQGLEFLIYFQGNSAPDKSGLPSDRFSAERTGGSVSTLTIQRTQQEDSAVYLCASSLGQVNSPLHFGNGTRLTVT.

The V call is TRBV5-4, the J call TRBJ2-2; TRBD2 matches at 9 bases. CDR1 is SGHNT and CDR2 is YYREEE in the germline V gene (reference sequence). With 2 bases clipped from V and 5 bases from J, the junction kept 4 bases outside the gene matches. The CDR3 extends over 15 amino acids. The CDR3 here is CASSFALAGTGELFF. CDR3 coding DNA: TGTGCCAGCAGCTTTGCACTAGCGGGTACCGGGGAGCTGTTTTTT.

The V gene is TRBV19, the J gene TRBJ2-7; D ambiguous. Trimming took off 5 bases at V and 0 bases at J, with 20 bases between the two ends. CDR1 and CDR2 (germline): LNHDA, SQIVND (reference sequence). The CDR3 extends over 17 amino acids. CDR3 DNA: TGTGCCAGTAGTTCCCAAACCCGCGGTATGGGCTCCTACGAGCAGTACTTC. Its translation is CASSSQTRGMGSYEQYF.

V is TRBV27 and J is TRBJ2-3; 10 nucleotides match TRBD2. The germline gives CDR1 MNHEY, CDR2 SMNVEV (reference sequence). CDR3 size: 15 residues. The V and J ends lost 4 bases and 1 base, in that order; junction bases with no gene match: 2. The CDR3 reads CASSYLAGGTDTQYF. The DNA for the CDR3 is TGTGCCAGCAGTTACCTAGCGGGGGGCACAGATACGCAGTATTTT.

V gene TRBV7-2 combines with J gene TRBJ2-1; 8 bases are shared with TRBD2. The CDR3 is made up of 16 amino acids. Germline-derived CDR1 and CDR2 are SGHTA and FQGNSA. With 7 bases clipped from V and 3 bases from J, the junction kept 11 bases outside the gene matches. The CDR3 DNA reads as TGTGCCAGCACCAAAGCGGGCGGGAGGAACTACAATGAGCAGTTCTTC. This gives the protein CASTKAGGRNYNEQFF. Drawing the rest from reference TRBV7-2 and TRBJ2-1, the complete variable domain is GAGVSQSPSNKVTEKGKDVELRCDPISGHTALYWYRQSLGQGLEFLIYFQGNSAPDKSGLPSDRFSAERTGGSVSTLTIQRTQQEDSAVYLCASTKAGGRNYNEQFFGPGTRLTVL.

V gene TRBV27 combines with J gene TRBJ1-2; 9 bases agree with TRBD1. Germline-derived CDR1 and CDR2 are MNHEY and SMNVEV (reference sequence). The CDR3 spans 14 residues. With V trimmed by 5 bases and J by 4 bases, 5 bases remained unmatched. CDR3 residues: CASSTGQGIYGYTF. CDR3 DNA: TGTGCCAGCAGTACGGGACAGGGAATCTATGGCTACACCTTC.

This sequence joins TRBV18 and TRBJ2-1, with TRBD1 matching 11 bases. Germline V gene sequence: CDR1 KGHSH, CDR2 LQKENI. V trimming: 5 bases; J trimming: 5 bases; junction bases outside the gene matches: 5. This CDR3 is 15 amino acids long. The CDR3, as DNA: TGTGCCAGCTCATCGGGACAGGGGGATAACAATGAGCAGTTCTTC. Amino acids: CASSSGQGDNNEQFF.

The V and J genes are TRBV27 and TRBJ2-1, with D possibly being TRBD2 (6 bases). This CDR3 spans 14 amino acids. V lost 4 bases to trimming and J lost 7 bases, with 14 bases between them. Germline V gene data show CDR1 as MNHEY and CDR2 as SMNVEV (reference sequence). This CDR3 reads CASSYSGPLNEQFF. CDR3 DNA: TGTGCCAGCAGTTACAGCGGGCCTTTGAATGAGCAGTTCTTC.

The chain carries TRBV20-1 and TRBJ2-7, with 10 bases fitting TRBD2. Germline loops: CDR1 DFQATT, CDR2 SNEGSKA (reference sequence). V gave up 3 bases and J gave up 2 bases; unmatched junction bases: 13. CDR3 length equals 17 residues. For the CDR3, the DNA is TGCAGTGCTAGTCCCGGGTCTAGCGGGAGTTGGCCCTACGAGCAGTACTTC. Its protein is CSASPGSSGSWPYEQYF.

The chain couples TRBV7-3 to TRBJ2-2; tentatively, D is TRBD2 (5 bases). Germline values: CDR1 SGHTA, CDR2 FQGTGA. CDR3 size: 14 residues. Trimming stripped 5 bases from V and 6 bases from J, with 13 bases between. The CDR3 reads CASSPRFSAGELFF. CDR3 bases: TGTGCCAGCAGCCCCCGATTTAGCGCCGGGGAGCTGTTTTTT.

This clone was seen a single time. At the DNA level, this CDR3 is encoded by other sequences in the same sample as well. The rearrangement joins TRBV10-3 to TRBJ1-3, with 8 bases that match TRBD1. J gave up 2 bases and V 4 bases, and 1 base lay outside the gene matches. CDR1 and CDR2 from the germline V gene are ENHRY and SYGVKD. There are 14 residues in the CDR3. CDR3 sequence reads: CAISGQGTGNTIYF. The CDR3 DNA follows: TGTGCCATCAGTGGACAGGGGACTGGAAACACCATATATTTT.

The V call is TRBV2, the J call TRBJ1-5; tentatively, D is TRBD1 (6 bases). The V gene's germline CDR1 is SNHLY and CDR2 FYNNEI. Trimming shortened V by 8 bases and J by 4 bases, and 12 bases separated the two germline ends. CDR3 size: 13 residues. The CDR3 bases are TGTGCCAGCGTCCGGGACACAAATCAGCCCCAGCATTTT. Translating it yields CASVRDTNQPQHF.

This rearrangement joins TRBV27 to TRBJ1-5, with D unclear. Germline assignment: CDR1 MNHEY and CDR2 SMNVEV (reference sequence). The CDR3 runs to 14 residues. V lost 2 bases and J lost 0, with 5 bases in between. The CDR3 spells CASSLANSNQPQHF. CDR3 nucleotides: TGTGCCAGCAGTTTAGCTAATAGCAATCAGCCCCAGCATTTT.

The chain recombines TRBV20-1 with TRBJ2-7; D is unclear. The CDR3 spans 10 residues. V dropped 5 bases and J dropped 2 bases, with 4 bases sitting between them. The germline gives CDR1 DFQATT, CDR2 SNEGSKA (reference sequence). CDR3 loop: CSALPYEQYF. CDR3 DNA sequence: TGCAGTGCTCTTCCCTACGAGCAGTACTTC.

The chain uses TRBV6-5 and TRBJ1-3; D gene unclear. With 3 bases removed from V and 0 bases from J, the gap between germline ends came to 6 bases. The CDR3 spans 14 residues. Germline values: CDR1 MNHEY, CDR2 SVGAGI. CDR3 nucleotides: TGTGCCAGCAGTTATCCCAACTCTGGAAACACCATATATTTT. Translating it yields CASSYPNSGNTIYF.

The gene calls are TRBV18 and TRBJ1-1; the D is unclear. This CDR3 has 15 amino acids. V was trimmed by 5 bases and J by 0 bases, leaving 13 bases between them. The germline gives CDR1 KGHSH, CDR2 LQKENI. CDR3 coding DNA: TGTGCCAGCTCAGGCCTCGCGGGGTTGAACACTGAAGCTTTCTTT. Its translation is CASSGLAGLNTEAFF.

This chain uses TRBV28 with TRBJ1-5; 9 nucleotides align to TRBD1. V was pared by 7 bases and J by 0 bases, with 10 bases of the junction left unmatched. Germline V gene sequence: CDR1 MDHEN, CDR2 SYDVKM. This CDR3 comprises 17 residues. The CDR3 here is CASTLGQGPYSNQPQHF. The DNA for the CDR3 is TGTGCCAGCACCCTGGGACAGGGACCTTATAGCAATCAGCCCCAGCATTTT.

The rearrangement uses TRBV19 and TRBJ1-5; tentative D call: TRBD1 (6 bases). This CDR3 comprises 15 residues. Looked up from germline, CDR1 is LNHDA and CDR2 is SQIVND (reference sequence). Trimming cost V 7 bases and J 2 bases, with 15 bases left between them. The CDR3 region is CASNSNRAGNQPQHF. The CDR3 bases are TGTGCCAGTAATTCAAACAGGGCCGGCAATCAGCCCCAGCATTTT. The full variable domain, with the rest looked up from reference TRBV19 and TRBJ1-5, is DGGITQSPKYLFRKEGQNVTLSCEQNLNHDAMYWYRQDPGQGLRLIYYSQIVNDFQKGDIAEGYSVSREKKESFPLTVTSAQKNPTAFYLCASNSNRAGNQPQHFGDGTRLSIL.

This rearrangement joins TRBV15 to TRBJ2-7; TRBD2 matches at 13 bases. The V segment lost 1 base and the J segment 3 bases; nucleotides outside the gene matches: 3. In germline, CDR1 is LNHNV, CDR2 YYDKDF (reference sequence). This CDR3 contains 16 residues. CDR3 sequence: CATSRGGTSGDYEQYF. For the CDR3, the DNA is TGTGCCACCAGCAGAGGGGGGACTAGCGGGGACTACGAGCAGTACTTC.